This T cell receptor beta chain appears in the sequencing data of a study of cytomegalovirus exposure and HLA in healthy donors. Findings and caveats of the study: A previous analysis found most TCR beta V segments productive roughly 87% or roughly 30% of the time. Overall, approximately 150 TCR beta chains were annotated as cytomegalovirus-associated.

Concerning this clone itself: Its cognate antigen is unknown.

Both 60 Vbeta primers and 13 Jbeta primers went into the PCR. The table came from immunoSEQ multiplex PCR; TCRdb's copy has only in-frame clones and leaves some out. The sample table sets out fewer than 150,000 clones. Germline V lookup: CDR1 GTSNPN, CDR2 SVGIG (reference sequence). Unmatched junction bases numbered 12, after V lost 4 bases and J lost 3 bases. The CDR3 spans 17 residues. The V gene is TRBV30, the J gene TRBJ1-2; 12 bases are shared with TRBD1. This receptor was identified in a woman aged 55 to 70 in good health and CMV-seronegative. Input material: PBMCs. The CDR3 DNA reads TGTGCCTGGAATCCTACCGGGACAGGGGGCGCCTACTATGGCTACACCTTC. Encoded protein: CAWNPTGTGGAYYGYTF.